These 3 T cell receptor beta chains were all obtained from the same sample, sequenced in a study of cytomegalovirus exposure and HLA in healthy donors. This PCR relied on a set of 60 Vbeta primers and 13 Jbeta primers. Sequencing used immunoSEQ multiplex PCR; TCRdb keeps in-frame clones, though not all of them. The table has over 120,000 clones, roughly 80% seen once. Sequencing was carried out using PBMCs. The receptor set was obtained from a woman under 40 in good health and CMV-seronegative.

The chain carries TRBV28 and TRBJ2-5; D is uncertain. CDR1 is MDHEN, CDR2 SYDVKM, per germline. The V end was cut by 5 bases, the J end by 5 bases, with 15 bases between. The CDR3 extends over 14 amino acids. The CDR3 loop reads CASSRRESLETQYF. As DNA, the CDR3 is TGTGCCAGCAGTCGCCGAGAGAGTTTGGAGACCCAGTACTTC.

There are a few counts of this clone. This chain links TRBV27 with TRBJ1-5; possible D gene TRBD1, 5 bases. This CDR3 contains 13 residues. The V gene's germline CDR1 is MNHEY and CDR2 SMNVEV (reference sequence). The V end was cut by 5 bases, the J end by 5 bases, with 10 bases between. CDR3 in DNA: TGTGCCAGCAGTCCAGGGAGGGATCAGCCCCAGCATTTT. The encoded protein is CASSPGRDQPQHF.

J is TRBJ1-2 and V is TRBV28; 9 nucleotides line up with TRBD1. With 3 bases clipped from V and 4 bases from J, the junction kept 3 bases outside the gene matches. CDR3 length equals 14 residues. Germline V gives CDR1 MDHEN, CDR2 SYDVKM. The DNA for the CDR3 is TGTGCCAGCAGTTTGGGGGACAGGGTCTATGGCTACACCTTC. Protein product: CASSLGDRVYGYTF.